The next 29 T cell receptor beta chains were all read from a single sample in a study of cytomegalovirus exposure and HLA in healthy donors. 13 Jbeta primers and 60 Vbeta primers were used for the PCR. Libraries were prepared by immunoSEQ multiplex PCR; TCRdb keeps only in-frame clonotypes and omits some of them. The sample shows 150,000 to 200,000 clones, roughly 80% of them seen only once. Sequences were obtained from PBMCs. These receptors all stem from a young woman in good health and CMV-seropositive.

Concerning this clone: One end of the junction does not line up with germline, which may come from a read error. The J gene is TRBJ2-3, the V gene TRBV7-7; 16 bases are a match to TRBD2. The CDR3 length is 17 residues. Germline V gene data show CDR1 as SSHAT and CDR2 as FNYEAQ (reference sequence). CDR3 DNA sequence: TGTGCTAGCAGCCTGGGACTAGCGGGGGGGAGCACAGATACGCAGTATTTT. Protein product: CASSLGLAGGSTDTQYF.

The table lists this clone with a count of one. This chain uses TRBV5-1 with TRBJ2-7, with D maybe TRBD1 (5 bases). The CDR3 consists of 12 residues. Germline values: CDR1 SGHRS, CDR2 YFSETQ. With 3 bases removed from V and 6 bases from J, the gap between germline ends came to 10 bases. The CDR3 spells CASSYQGSEQYF. The CDR3 DNA reads as TGCGCCAGCAGCTATCAGGGTTCCGAGCAGTACTTC.

The rearrangement uses TRBV4-2 and TRBJ2-3; 9 nucleotides agree with TRBD1. With 5 bases clipped from V and 4 bases from J, the junction kept 7 bases outside the gene matches. Germline V CDR1 and CDR2: LGHNA, YNFKEQ. This CDR3 contains 15 residues. CDR3 protein: CASSGRDRDPDTQYF. CDR3 nucleotide sequence: TGTGCCAGCAGCGGCCGGGACAGGGACCCAGATACGCAGTATTTT.

The genes are TRBV5-8 and TRBJ2-1; 7 nucleotides align to TRBD2. V lost 0 bases and J lost 1; bases outside the gene matches: 4. The CDR3 covers 16 residues. CDR1 is SGHTS, CDR2 YDEGEE, per germline. In nucleotides, the CDR3 is TGTGCCAGCAGCTTGGGGGACTACGGGTCCTACAATGAGCAGTTCTTC. Translation: CASSLGDYGSYNEQFF.

The chain has TRBV4-1 and TRBJ1-5; D remains unclear. Germline V gene data show CDR1 as MGHRA and CDR2 as YSYEKL. The CDR3 consists of 14 residues. V was cut by 4 bases and J by 0 bases, with 7 bases left in between. The CDR3 DNA reads TGCGCCAGCAGCCTAGTAAGTAGCAATCAGCCCCAGCATTTT. This codes for CASSLVSSNQPQHF.

The rearrangement uses TRBV13 and TRBJ2-5; 10 nucleotides align to TRBD2. The ends lost 4 bases at V and 4 bases at J; junction bases unmatched: 15. The length of the CDR3 is 18 residues. Germline V gene data show CDR1 as PRHDT and CDR2 as FYEKMQ (reference sequence). The CDR3 reads CASSSHSGGLSLSETQYF. CDR3 sequence (DNA): TGTGCCAGCAGCTCCCATAGCGGGGGGCTTAGTTTATCAGAGACCCAGTACTTC.

V and J are TRBV28 and TRBJ2-1, with 8 positions matching TRBD2. V gave up 1 base and J gave up 7 bases; unmatched junction bases: 9. Germline values: CDR1 MDHEN, CDR2 SYDVKM. The CDR3 contains 16 residues. The DNA of the CDR3 is TGTGCCAGCAGTTTATTAGCGGGGCAGCCCCCTAATGAGCAGTTCTTC. Translated, it gives CASSLLAGQPPNEQFF. Filled out from reference TRBV28 and TRBJ2-1, the complete variable domain reads DVKVTQSSRYLVKRTGEKVFLECVQDMDHENMFWYRQDPGLGLRLIYFSYDVKMKEKGDIPEGYSVSREKKERFSLILESASTNQTSMYLCASSLLAGQPPNEQFFGPGTRLTVL.

This clone turned up a few times. The chain joins TRBV23-1 to TRBJ2-5, with D hard to call. TRBV23-1 is an open reading frame whose function is uncertain. Trimming took 2 bases from V and 1 from J, leaving 11 bases between them. The CDR3 spans 15 residues. The CDR3: CASSQRRQIQETQYF. CDR3 bases: TGCGCCAGCAGTCAACGCCGACAAATCCAAGAGACCCAGTACTTC.

J is TRBJ2-3 and V is TRBV4-2; TRBD2 agrees at 7 bases. The V gene's germline CDR1 is LGHNA and CDR2 YNFKEQ. This CDR3 comprises 16 residues. The V gene end was trimmed by 0 bases and the J gene end by 3 bases; junction bases not matched to a gene: 6. CDR3 loop: CASSQEWLADTDTQYF. In nucleotides, the CDR3 is TGTGCCAGCAGCCAAGAATGGCTAGCGGATACAGATACGCAGTATTTT.

The genes are TRBV6-5 and TRBJ1-2, with 7 bases matching TRBD1. Per germline, CDR1 MNHEY and CDR2 SVGAGI. This CDR3 region has 14 residues. The V and J ends lost 6 bases and 8 bases, in that order; junction bases with no gene match: 12. CDR3 sequence: CASSWTDRARGYTF. CDR3 nucleotide sequence: TGTGCCAGCAGCTGGACCGACAGGGCGAGGGGCTACACCTTC.

This chain's CDR3 is CASSVEGLYPEQYF. The CDR3 nucleotides read TGTGCCAGCAGCGTGGAGGGACTCTACCCCGAGCAGTACTTC. The chain uses TRBV7-2 and TRBJ2-7; the D gene is possibly TRBD2 (6 bases). Trimming pared 5 bases from V and 6 bases from J, leaving 17 bases between. Looked up from germline, CDR1 is SGHTA and CDR2 is FQGNSA. CDR3 length equals 14 residues. Complete variable domain (other parts from reference TRBV7-2 and TRBJ2-7): GAGVSQSPSNKVTEKGKDVELRCDPISGHTALYWYRQSLGQGLEFLIYFQGNSAPDKSGLPSDRFSAERTGGSVSTLTIQRTQQEDSAVYLCASSVEGLYPEQYFGPGTRLTVT.

The chain has TRBV6-4 and TRBJ2-7; TRBD2 might be the D (6 bases). CDR3 length: 14 residues. V was pared by 5 bases and J by 5 bases, with 16 bases between. From germline, CDR1 is MRHNA and CDR2 SNTAGT. The DNA for the CDR3 is TGTGCCAGCAGTCCCCGTGGAGGGGAAGACGAGCAGTACTTC. This encodes CASSPRGGEDEQYF.

The rearrangement uses TRBV15 and TRBJ1-5, with a tentative D call TRBD1 (6 bases). The V end lost 5 bases, the J end lost 9 bases, and 8 bases lay between the germline ends. Germline V gene data show CDR1 as LNHNV and CDR2 as YYDKDF (reference sequence). The CDR3 is 11 residues long. CDR3 protein: CATSARGPQHF. CDR3 sequence (DNA): TGTGCCACCAGCGCCAGGGGGCCCCAGCATTTT.

This chain connects TRBV4-1 to TRBJ1-2; no clear D gene. The CDR3 extends over 15 amino acids. Deletions cut 2 bases from V and 9 bases from J, with 19 bases between. CDR1 MGHRA and CDR2 YSYEKL come from the germline V gene. CDR3 amino acids: CASSQPRDRGSSYTF. Written as DNA, the CDR3 is TGCGCCAGCAGCCAACCCCGCGACCGTGGGAGTAGCTACACCTTC.

This clone was seen only a few times. The chain is built from TRBV6-5 and TRBJ1-1, with a possible D match to TRBD1 (5 bases). CDR3 length: 14 residues. The ends were cut back, 2 bases at V and 3 bases at J, with 10 bases in the middle. Germline V CDR1 and CDR2: MNHEY, SVGAGI. The CDR3 DNA reads as TGTGCCAGCAGTTACGGGGGAGGGGACACTGAAGCTTTCTTT. Its protein is CASSYGGGDTEAFF.

The chain carries TRBV4-1 and TRBJ2-3, with D perhaps matching TRBD1 (6 bases). Trimming cost V 3 bases and J 3 bases, with 10 bases left between them. The CDR3 contains 14 residues. The V gene's germline CDR1 is MGHRA and CDR2 YSYEKL. The CDR3 loop is CASSQAQGTDTQYF. Here the CDR3 DNA reads TGCGCCAGCAGCCAGGCACAGGGAACAGATACGCAGTATTTT.

The V call is TRBV9, the J call TRBJ2-3; 13 nucleotides match TRBD2. The CDR3 extends over 16 amino acids. Germline values: CDR1 SGDLS, CDR2 YYNGEE. J gave up 8 bases and V 3 bases, and 9 bases lay outside the gene matches. CDR3 region: CASSGLLAGGQVTQYF. CDR3 nucleotides: TGTGCCAGCAGCGGGTTACTAGCGGGGGGGCAAGTTACGCAGTATTTT.

The gene calls are TRBV12-5 and TRBJ2-5; 9 bases fit TRBD2. The CDR3 runs 15 residues. V shed 3 bases and J 1 base; nucleotides not matched to a gene: 3. The germline V gene encodes CDR1 LGHNT and CDR2 FRNRAP. The CDR3 bases are TGTGCTAGTGGTTTTAGAGCGGGGGGCCAAGAGACCCAGTACTTC. This encodes CASGFRAGGQETQYF.

The chain links TRBV19 to TRBJ1-5; no reliable D call. From germline, CDR1 is LNHDA and CDR2 SQIVND (reference sequence). Trimming cost V 1 base and J 5 bases, with 6 bases left between them. This CDR3 is 13 amino acids long. CDR3 in DNA: TGTGCCAGTAGTATAGCTCTGTATCAGCCCCAGCATTTT. It is translated as CASSIALYQPQHF.

The genes are TRBV9 and TRBJ2-3; tentatively, D is TRBD1 (5 bases). V dropped 4 bases and J dropped 4 bases, with 19 bases sitting between them. Germline CDR1 reads SGDLS; CDR2 reads YYNGEE. The CDR3 has 16 residues. In DNA form, the CDR3 reads TGTGCCAGCAGCCCGAGGCAGGGCGAGGCCCCAGATACGCAGTATTTT. Amino acids: CASSPRQGEAPDTQYF.

The chain links TRBV15 to TRBJ2-5; 9 positions agree with TRBD2. The length of the CDR3 is 15 residues. J lost 4 bases, V lost 4 bases, and 7 bases had no gene match. CDR1 LNHNV and CDR2 YYDKDF come from the germline V gene (reference sequence). CDR3 coding DNA: TGTGCCACCAGCAACCTAGCGGGGCCGCGAGAGACCCAGTACTTC. Residues: CATSNLAGPRETQYF.

The rearrangement joins TRBV29-1 to TRBJ2-3; D remains unclear. Germline V gene lookup returns CDR1 SQVTM and CDR2 ANQGSEA. The CDR3 has 15 amino acids. V lost 6 bases, J lost 1 base, and 17 bases lay in between. CDR3: CSVPLLVYGTDTQYF. The CDR3 DNA is TGCAGCGTCCCACTGCTAGTCTACGGCACAGATACGCAGTATTTT.

The V and J genes are TRBV19 and TRBJ1-2; TRBD1 matches 7 bases. The CDR3 is 14 residues long. V dropped 3 bases and J dropped 2; count of bases not matched to a gene: 3. Germline assignment: CDR1 LNHDA and CDR2 SQIVND (reference sequence). The CDR3 here is CASSIPGQNYGYTF. Here the CDR3 DNA reads TGTGCCAGTAGTATCCCGGGACAGAACTATGGCTACACCTTC.

This chain connects TRBV27 to TRBJ2-7; 7 nucleotides match TRBD1. The J segment lost 5 bases and the V segment lost 2 bases, leaving 6 bases of the junction unmatched. Germline loops: CDR1 MNHEY, CDR2 SMNVEV (reference sequence). This CDR3 contains 14 residues. CDR3 coding DNA: TGTGCCAGCAGTTTAGTGGCAGGGGGTGACGAGCAGTACTTC. It codes for CASSLVAGGDEQYF.

This rearrangement joins TRBV6-5 to TRBJ2-1, with D possibly TRBD2 on 5 matching bases. Germline V gene data show CDR1 as MNHEY and CDR2 as SVGAGI. V dropped 6 bases and J dropped 6 bases, with 9 bases sitting between them. The CDR3 runs to 12 residues. The CDR3 DNA reads as TGTGCCAGCAGATCTCGGGGCAATGAGCAGTTCTTC. It yields the protein CASRSRGNEQFF.

A single count supports this clone. The chain joins TRBV27 to TRBJ2-5; 9 nucleotides agree with TRBD2. The better agreement between TRBJ2-7 and the DNA end casts doubt on the J call. The CDR3 extends over 19 amino acids. Germline V gene sequence: CDR1 MNHEY, CDR2 SMNVEV (reference sequence). The CDR3 nucleotides are TGTGCCAGCAGTTCAGCGTTAGGGTGGCGGGGGGGGACCCCCTACGAGCAGTACTTC. This codes for CASSSALGWRGGTPYEQYF.

The CDR3 loop is CASSQRDYEQYF. The CDR3, as DNA: TGTGCCAGCAGCCAACGGGACTACGAGCAGTACTTC. The chain recombines TRBV14 with TRBJ2-7, with D perhaps TRBD2 (5 bases). Germline CDR1 is SGHDN and CDR2 is FVKESK. Trimming pared 2 bases from V and 3 bases from J, leaving 5 bases between. The CDR3 has 12 residues. Full variable domain (remainder filled in from reference TRBV14 and TRBJ2-7): EAGVTQFPSHSVIEKGQTVTLRCDPISGHDNLYWYRRVMGKEIKFLLHFVKESKQDESGMPNNRFLAERTGGTYSTLKVQPAELEDSGVYFCASSQRDYEQYFGPGTRLTVT.

The V and J genes are TRBV7-3 and TRBJ2-5, with TRBD2 matching over 11 bases. The V gene end was trimmed by 4 bases and the J gene end by 2 bases; junction bases not matched to a gene: 9. The CDR3 has 17 residues. Germline values: CDR1 SGHTA, CDR2 FQGTGA. Here the CDR3 reads CASSSTPTSGGQETQYF. As DNA, the CDR3 is TGTGCCAGCAGCTCCACACCCACTAGCGGGGGACAAGAGACCCAGTACTTC.

The chain recombines TRBV9 with TRBJ2-7; a weak D match, TRBD2 (6 bases). The CDR3 consists of 15 residues. Germline V gene lookup returns CDR1 SGDLS and CDR2 YYNGEE. V was cut by 2 bases and J by 0 bases, with 12 bases left in between. The CDR3 sequence: CASSVGGDSSYEQYF. The CDR3 bases are TGTGCCAGCAGCGTGGGGGGAGACAGCTCCTACGAGCAGTACTTC.